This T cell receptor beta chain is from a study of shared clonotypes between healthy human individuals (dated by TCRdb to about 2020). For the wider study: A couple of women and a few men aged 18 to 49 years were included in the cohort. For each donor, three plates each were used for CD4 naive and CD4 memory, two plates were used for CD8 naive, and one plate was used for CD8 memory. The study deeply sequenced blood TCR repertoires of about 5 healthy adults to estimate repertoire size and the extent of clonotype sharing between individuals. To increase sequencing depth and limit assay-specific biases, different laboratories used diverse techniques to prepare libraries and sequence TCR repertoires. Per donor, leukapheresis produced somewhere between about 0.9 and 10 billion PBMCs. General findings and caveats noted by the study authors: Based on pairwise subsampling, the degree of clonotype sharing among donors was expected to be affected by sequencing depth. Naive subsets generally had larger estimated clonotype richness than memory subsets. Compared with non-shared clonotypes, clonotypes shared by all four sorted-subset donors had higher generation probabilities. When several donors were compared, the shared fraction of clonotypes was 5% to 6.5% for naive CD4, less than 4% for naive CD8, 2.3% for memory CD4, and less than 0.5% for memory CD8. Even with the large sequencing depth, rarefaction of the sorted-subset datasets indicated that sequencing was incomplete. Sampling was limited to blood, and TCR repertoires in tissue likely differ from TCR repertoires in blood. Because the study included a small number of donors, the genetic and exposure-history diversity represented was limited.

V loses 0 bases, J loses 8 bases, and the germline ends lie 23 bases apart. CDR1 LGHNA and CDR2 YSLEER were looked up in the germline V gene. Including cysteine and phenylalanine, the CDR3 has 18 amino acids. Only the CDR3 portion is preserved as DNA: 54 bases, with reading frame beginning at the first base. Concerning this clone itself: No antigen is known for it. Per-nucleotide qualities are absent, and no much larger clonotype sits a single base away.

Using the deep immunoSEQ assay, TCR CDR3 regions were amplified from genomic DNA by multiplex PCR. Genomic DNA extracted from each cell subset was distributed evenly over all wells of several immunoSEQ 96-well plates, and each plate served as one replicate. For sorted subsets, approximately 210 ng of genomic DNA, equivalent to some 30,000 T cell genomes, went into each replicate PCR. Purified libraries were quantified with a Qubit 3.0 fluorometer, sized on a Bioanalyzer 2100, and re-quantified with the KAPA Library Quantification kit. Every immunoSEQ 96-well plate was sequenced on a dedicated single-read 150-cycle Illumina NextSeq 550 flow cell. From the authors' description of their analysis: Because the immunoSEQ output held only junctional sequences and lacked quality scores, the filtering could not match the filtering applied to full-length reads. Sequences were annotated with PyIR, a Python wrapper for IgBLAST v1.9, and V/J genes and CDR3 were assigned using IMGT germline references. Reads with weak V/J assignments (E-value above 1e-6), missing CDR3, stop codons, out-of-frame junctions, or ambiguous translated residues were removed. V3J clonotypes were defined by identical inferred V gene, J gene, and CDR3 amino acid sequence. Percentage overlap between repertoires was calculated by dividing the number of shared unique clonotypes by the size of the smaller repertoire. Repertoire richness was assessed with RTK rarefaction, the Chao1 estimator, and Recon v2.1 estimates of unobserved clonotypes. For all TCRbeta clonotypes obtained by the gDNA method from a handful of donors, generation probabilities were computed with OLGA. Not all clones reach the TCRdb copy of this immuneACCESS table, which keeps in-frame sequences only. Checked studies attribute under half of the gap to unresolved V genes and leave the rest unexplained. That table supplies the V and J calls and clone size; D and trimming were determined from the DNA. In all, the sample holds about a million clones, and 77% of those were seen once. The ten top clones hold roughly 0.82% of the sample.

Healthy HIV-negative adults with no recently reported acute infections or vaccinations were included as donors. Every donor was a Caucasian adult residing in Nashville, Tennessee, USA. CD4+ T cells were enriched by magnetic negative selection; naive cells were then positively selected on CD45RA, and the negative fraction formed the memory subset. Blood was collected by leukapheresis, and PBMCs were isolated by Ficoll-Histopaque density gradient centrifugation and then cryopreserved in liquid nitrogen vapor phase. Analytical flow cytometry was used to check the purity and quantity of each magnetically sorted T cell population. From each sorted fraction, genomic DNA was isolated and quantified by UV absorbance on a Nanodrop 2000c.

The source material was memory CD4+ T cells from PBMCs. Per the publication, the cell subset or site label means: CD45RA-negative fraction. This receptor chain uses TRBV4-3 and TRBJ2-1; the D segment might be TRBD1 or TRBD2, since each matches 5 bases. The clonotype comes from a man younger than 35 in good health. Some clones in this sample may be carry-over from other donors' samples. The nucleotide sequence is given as TGCGCCAGCAGCCAAGATCCCCGCCGGAACGGGAAGGGGTATGAGCAGTTCTTC. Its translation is CASSQDPRRNGKGYEQFF.